This T cell receptor (beta chain) was observed in a study of prognosis after radiotherapy for stage I lung cancer. Study-level points and caveats: The study found that unique TCR clone counts fell after stereotactic body radiation therapy, median around 10,000 versus 6,900.

The table lists this clonotype with a few counts. The antigen is undetermined. This sequence may be a read error, since a much larger clone differs from it by one base. CDR1 is SGHVS and CDR2 is FNYEAQ in the germline V gene. Trimming shortened V by 1 base and J by 7 bases, and 8 bases separated the two germline ends. The CDR3 totals 12 residues. Two-round multiplex PCR, the amplification method, yielded TCR beta CDR3 from genomic DNA. Primers specific to each TRBV and TRBJ gene were used in first-round PCR. One entry per CDR3 protein results from TCRdb running MiXCR on the multiplex PCR reads. Among 51,000 or so distinct CDR3 sequences, around a third were seen once, and the ten largest hold roughly 10%.

The chain combines TRBV7-6 with TRBJ2-7; D gene ambiguous. The material sequenced was PBMCs, taken before or after stereotactic body radiation therapy (not recorded which). This receptor was identified in a donor over 45 with non-small cell lung cancer. CDR3 coding DNA: TGTGCCAGCAGCTTAGTGCCGGTGGAGCAGTACTTC. It codes for CASSLVPVEQYF.